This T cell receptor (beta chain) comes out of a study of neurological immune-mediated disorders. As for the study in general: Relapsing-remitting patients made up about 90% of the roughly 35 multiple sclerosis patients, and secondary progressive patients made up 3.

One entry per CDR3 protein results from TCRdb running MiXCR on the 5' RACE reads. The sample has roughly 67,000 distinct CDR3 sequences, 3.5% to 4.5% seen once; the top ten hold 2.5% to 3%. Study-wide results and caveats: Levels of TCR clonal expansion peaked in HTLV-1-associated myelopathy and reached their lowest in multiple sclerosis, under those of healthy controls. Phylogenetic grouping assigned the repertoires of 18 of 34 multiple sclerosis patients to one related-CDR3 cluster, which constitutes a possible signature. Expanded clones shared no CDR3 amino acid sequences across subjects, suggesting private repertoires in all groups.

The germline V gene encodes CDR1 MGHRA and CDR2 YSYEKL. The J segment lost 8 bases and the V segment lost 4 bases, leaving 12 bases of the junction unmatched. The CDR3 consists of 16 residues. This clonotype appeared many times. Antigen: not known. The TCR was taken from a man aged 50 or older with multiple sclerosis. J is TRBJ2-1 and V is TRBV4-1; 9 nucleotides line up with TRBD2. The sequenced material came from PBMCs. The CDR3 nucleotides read TGCGCCAGCAGCCGAATGGCGGGGGGGCCTGGTTATGAGCAGTTCTTC. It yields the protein CASSRMAGGPGYEQFF.